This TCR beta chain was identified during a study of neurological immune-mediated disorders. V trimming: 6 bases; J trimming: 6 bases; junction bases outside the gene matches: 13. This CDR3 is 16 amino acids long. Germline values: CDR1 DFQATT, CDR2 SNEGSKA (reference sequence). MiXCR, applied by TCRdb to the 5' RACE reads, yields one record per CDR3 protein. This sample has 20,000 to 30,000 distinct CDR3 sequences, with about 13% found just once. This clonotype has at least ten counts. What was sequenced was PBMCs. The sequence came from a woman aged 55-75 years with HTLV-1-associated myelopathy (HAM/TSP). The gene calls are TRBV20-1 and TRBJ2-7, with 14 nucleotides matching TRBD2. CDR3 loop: CSALGRAGLAGVEQYF. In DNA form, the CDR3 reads TGCAGTGCCCTAGGCCGTGCGGGACTAGCGGGAGTCGAGCAGTACTTC.